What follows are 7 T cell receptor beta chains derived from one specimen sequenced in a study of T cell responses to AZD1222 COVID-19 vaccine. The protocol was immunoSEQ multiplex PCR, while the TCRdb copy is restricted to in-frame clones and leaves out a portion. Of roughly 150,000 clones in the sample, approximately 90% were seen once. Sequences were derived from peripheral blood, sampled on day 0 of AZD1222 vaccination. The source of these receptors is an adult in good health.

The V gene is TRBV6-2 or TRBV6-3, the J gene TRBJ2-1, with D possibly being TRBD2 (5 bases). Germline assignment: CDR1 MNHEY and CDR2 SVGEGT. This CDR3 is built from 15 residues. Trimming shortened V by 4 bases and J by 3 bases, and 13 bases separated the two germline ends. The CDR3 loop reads CASSLTGSDYNEQFF. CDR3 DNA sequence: TGTGCCAGCAGTTTGACGGGGAGTGACTACAATGAGCAGTTCTTC.

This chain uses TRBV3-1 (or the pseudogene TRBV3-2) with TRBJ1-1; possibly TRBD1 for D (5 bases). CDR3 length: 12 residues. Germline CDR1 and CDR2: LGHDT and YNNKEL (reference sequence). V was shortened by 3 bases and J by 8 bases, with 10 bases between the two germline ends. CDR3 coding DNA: TGTGCCAGCAGCCACAAGGGGAGGGAAGCTTTCTTT. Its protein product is CASSHKGREAFF.

DNA of the CDR3: TGTGCCTGGATAACAGGATCTAACTATGGCTACACCTTC. It is translated as CAWITGSNYGYTF. The rearrangement links TRBV30 to TRBJ1-2; possible D gene TRBD1, 5 bases. V gave up 4 bases and J gave up 0 bases, with 9 bases separating them. CDR1 is GTSNPN and CDR2 is SVGIG in the germline V gene (reference sequence). The CDR3 has 13 residues.

The CDR3 coding sequence is TGTGCCAGCAGCTTGGTTTCAGGGCCTAATGAAAAACTGTTTTTT. Amino acids: CASSLVSGPNEKLFF. The rearrangement uses TRBV5-8 and TRBJ1-4; tentative D call: TRBD1 (5 bases). Germline V gene lookup returns CDR1 SGHTS and CDR2 YDEGEE. CDR3 length: 15 residues. Trimming shortened V by 0 bases and J by 3 bases, and 9 bases separated the two germline ends.

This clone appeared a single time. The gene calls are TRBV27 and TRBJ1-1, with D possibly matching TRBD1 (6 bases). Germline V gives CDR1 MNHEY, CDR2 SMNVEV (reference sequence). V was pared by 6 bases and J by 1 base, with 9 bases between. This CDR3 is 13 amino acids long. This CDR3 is CASRQGGNTEAFF. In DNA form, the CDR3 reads TGTGCCAGCAGACAAGGGGGGAACACTGAAGCTTTCTTT.

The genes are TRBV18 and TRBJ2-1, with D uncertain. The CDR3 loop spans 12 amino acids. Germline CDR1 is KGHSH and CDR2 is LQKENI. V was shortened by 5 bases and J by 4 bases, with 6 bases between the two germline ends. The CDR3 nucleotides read TGTGCCAGCTCAAGCCTTTACAATGAGCAGTTCTTC. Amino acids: CASSSLYNEQFF. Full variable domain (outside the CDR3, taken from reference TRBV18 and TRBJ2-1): NAGVMQNPRHLVRRRGQEARLRCSPMKGHSHVYWYRQLPEEGLKFMVYLQKENIIDESGMPKERFSAEFPKEGPSILRIQQVVRGDSAAYFCASSSLYNEQFFGPGTRLTVL.

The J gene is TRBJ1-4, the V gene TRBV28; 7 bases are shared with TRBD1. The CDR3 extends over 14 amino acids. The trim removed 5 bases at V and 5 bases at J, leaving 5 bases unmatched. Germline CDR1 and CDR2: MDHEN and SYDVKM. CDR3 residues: CASSRTGGNEKLFF. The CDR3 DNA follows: TGTGCCAGCAGTAGGACAGGCGGCAATGAAAAACTGTTTTTT. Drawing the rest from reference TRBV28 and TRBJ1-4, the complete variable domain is DVKVTQSSRYLVKRTGEKVFLECVQDMDHENMFWYRQDPGLGLRLIYFSYDVKMKEKGDIPEGYSVSREKKERFSLILESASTNQTSMYLCASSRTGGNEKLFFGSGTQLSVL.